The subject of this entry is one TCR beta chain. V gave up 0 bases and J gave up 7 bases, with 13 bases separating them. There are 13 residues in the CDR3. Germline assignment: CDR1 GTSNPN and CDR2 SVGIG (reference sequence). The sample belongs to a study of blood T cell repertoires in COVID-19. Clones were sequenced by immunoSEQ multiplex PCR, and TCRdb holds only the in-frame ones, with some missing. This sample carries tens of thousands of clones, approximately 90% of them seen once, and the ten largest clones take approximately 20%. This chain links TRBV30 with TRBJ2-7; possibly TRBD1 for D (5 bases). The material sequenced was peripheral blood. The receptor's source is a woman older than 75 with acute or convalescent COVID-19. The CDR3 sequence is CAWSVTVNREQYF. The CDR3, as DNA: TGTGCCTGGAGTGTAACCGTAAACAGGGAGCAGTACTTC.